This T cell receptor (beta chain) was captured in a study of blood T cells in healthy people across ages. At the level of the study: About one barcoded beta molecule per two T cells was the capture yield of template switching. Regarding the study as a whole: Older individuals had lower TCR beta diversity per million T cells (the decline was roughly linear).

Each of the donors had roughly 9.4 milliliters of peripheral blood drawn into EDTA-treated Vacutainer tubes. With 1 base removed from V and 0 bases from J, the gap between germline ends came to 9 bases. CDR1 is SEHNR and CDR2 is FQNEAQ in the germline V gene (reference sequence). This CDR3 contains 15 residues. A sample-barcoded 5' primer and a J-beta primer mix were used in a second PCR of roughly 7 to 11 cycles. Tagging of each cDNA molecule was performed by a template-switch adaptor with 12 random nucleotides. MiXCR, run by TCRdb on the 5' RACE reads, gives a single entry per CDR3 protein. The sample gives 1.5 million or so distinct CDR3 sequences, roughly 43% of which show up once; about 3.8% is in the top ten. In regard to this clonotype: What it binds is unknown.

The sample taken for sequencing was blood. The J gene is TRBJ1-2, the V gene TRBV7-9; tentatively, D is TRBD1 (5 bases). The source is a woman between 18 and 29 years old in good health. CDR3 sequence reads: CASSLGDGSNYGYTF. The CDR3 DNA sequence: TGTGCCAGCAGCTTAGGGGACGGATCTAACTATGGCTACACCTTC.